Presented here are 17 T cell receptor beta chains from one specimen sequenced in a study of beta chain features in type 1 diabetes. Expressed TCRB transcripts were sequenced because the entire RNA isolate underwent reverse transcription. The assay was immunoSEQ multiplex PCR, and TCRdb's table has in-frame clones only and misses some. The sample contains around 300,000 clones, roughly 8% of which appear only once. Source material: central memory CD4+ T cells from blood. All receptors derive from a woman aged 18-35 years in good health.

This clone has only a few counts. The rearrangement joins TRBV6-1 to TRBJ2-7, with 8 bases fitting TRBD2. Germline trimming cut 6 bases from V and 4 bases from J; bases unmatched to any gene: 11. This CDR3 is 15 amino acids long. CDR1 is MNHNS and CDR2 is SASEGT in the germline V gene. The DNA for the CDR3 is TGTGCCAGCAGACAGACGGGACTAGGCGTTTACGAGCAGTACTTC. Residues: CASRQTGLGVYEQYF.

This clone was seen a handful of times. The CDR3 spells CSPSGPNTQYF. The CDR3, as DNA: TGCAGTCCTTCAGGGCCCAATACGCAGTATTTT. The chain is built from TRBV20-1 and TRBJ2-3, with D maybe TRBD1 (5 bases). Germline V lookup: CDR1 DFQATT, CDR2 SNEGSKA (reference sequence). V gave up 8 bases and J gave up 7 bases, with 13 bases separating them. The CDR3 covers 11 residues.

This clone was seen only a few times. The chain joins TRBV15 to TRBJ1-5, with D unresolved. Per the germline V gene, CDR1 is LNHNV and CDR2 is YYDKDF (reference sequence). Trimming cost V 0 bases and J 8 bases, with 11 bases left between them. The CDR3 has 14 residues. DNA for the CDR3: TGTGCCACCAGCAGAGATAGAGGGTTGGAGCCCCAGCATTTT. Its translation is CATSRDRGLEPQHF.

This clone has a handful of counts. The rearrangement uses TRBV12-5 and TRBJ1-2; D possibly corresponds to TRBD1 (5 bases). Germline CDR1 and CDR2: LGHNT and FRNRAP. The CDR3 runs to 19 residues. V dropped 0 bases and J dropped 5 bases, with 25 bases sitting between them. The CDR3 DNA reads TGTGCTAGTGGTTTGGTACAAGCGGGGGGTTCGCGGAATGGATATGGCTACACCTTC. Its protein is CASGLVQAGGSRNGYGYTF.

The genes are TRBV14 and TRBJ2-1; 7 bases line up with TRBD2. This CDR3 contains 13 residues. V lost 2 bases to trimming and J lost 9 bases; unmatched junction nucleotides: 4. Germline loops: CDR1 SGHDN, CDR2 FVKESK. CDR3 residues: CASSQRVAGEQFF. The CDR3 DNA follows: TGTGCCAGCAGCCAACGCGTAGCGGGTGAGCAGTTCTTC.

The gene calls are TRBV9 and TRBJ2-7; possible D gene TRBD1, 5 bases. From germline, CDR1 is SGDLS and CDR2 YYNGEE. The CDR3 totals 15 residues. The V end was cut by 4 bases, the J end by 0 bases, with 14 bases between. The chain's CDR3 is CASSRREPFSYEQYF. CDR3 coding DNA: TGTGCCAGCAGCCGCAGGGAACCTTTCTCCTACGAGCAGTACTTC.

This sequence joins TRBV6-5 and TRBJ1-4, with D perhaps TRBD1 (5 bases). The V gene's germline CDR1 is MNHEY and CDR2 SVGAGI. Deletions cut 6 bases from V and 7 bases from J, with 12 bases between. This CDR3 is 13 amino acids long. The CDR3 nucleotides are TGTGCCAGCAGCAGGGAATTCGGTGAAAAACTGTTTTTT. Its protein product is CASSREFGEKLFF.

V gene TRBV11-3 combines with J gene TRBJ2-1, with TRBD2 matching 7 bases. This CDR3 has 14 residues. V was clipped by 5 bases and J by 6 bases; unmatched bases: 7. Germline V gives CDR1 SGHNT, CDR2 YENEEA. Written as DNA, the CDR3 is TGTGCCAGCAGCCTACTCAGGACTAGCAATGAGCAGTTCTTC. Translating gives CASSLLRTSNEQFF.

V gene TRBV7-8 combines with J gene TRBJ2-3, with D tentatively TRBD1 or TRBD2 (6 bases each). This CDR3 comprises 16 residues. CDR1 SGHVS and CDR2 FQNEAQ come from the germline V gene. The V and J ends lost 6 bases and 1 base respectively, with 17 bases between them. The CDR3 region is CASRGGQSGGTDTQYF. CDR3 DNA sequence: TGTGCCAGCAGGGGAGGACAGTCTGGGGGCACAGATACGCAGTATTTT.

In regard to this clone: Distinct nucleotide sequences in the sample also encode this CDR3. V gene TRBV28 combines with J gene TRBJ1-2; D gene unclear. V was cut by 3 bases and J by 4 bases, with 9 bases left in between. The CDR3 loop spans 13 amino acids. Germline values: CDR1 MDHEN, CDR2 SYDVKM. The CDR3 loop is CASSLGRTYGYTF. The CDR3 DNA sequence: TGTGCCAGCAGTTTGGGCAGGACCTATGGCTACACCTTC.

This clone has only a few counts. In nucleotides, the CDR3 is TGTGCTAGTGGTTTGTATCCCGTGGAGACCCAGTACTTC. This gives the protein CASGLYPVETQYF. The J gene is TRBJ2-5, the V gene TRBV12-5, with D uncertain. The CDR3 loop spans 13 amino acids. Germline-derived CDR1 and CDR2 are LGHNT and FRNRAP. Trimming removed 2 bases at V and 5 bases at J, with 9 bases between. Full variable domain (rest looked up from reference TRBV12-5 and TRBJ2-5): DARVTQTPRHKVTEMGQEVTMRCQPILGHNTVFWYRQTMMQGLELLAYFRNRAPLDDSGMPKDRFSAEMPDATLATLKIQPSEPRDSAVYFCASGLYPVETQYFGPGTRLLVL.

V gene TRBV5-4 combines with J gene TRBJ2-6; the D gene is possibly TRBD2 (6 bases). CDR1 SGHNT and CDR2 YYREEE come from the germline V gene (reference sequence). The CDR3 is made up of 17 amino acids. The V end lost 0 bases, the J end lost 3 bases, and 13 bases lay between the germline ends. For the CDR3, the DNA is TGTGCCAGCAGCTTGGCCAGCGGAGGGGATGGGGCCAACGTCCTGACTTTC. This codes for CASSLASGGDGANVLTF.

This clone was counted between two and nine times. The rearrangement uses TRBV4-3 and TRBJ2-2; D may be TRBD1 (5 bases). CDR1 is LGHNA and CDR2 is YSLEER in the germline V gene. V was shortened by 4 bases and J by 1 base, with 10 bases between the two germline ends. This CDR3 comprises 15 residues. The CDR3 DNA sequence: TGCGCCAGCAGCCGACAGCTCTTGAACACCGGGGAGCTGTTTTTT. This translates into CASSRQLLNTGELFF.

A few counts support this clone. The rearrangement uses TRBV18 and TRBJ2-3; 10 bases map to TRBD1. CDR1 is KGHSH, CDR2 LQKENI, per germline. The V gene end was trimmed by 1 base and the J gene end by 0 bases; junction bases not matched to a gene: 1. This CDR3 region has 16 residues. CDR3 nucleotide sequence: TGTGCCAGCTCACCACAGGGACAGGGGAGCACAGATACGCAGTATTTT. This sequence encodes CASSPQGQGSTDTQYF.

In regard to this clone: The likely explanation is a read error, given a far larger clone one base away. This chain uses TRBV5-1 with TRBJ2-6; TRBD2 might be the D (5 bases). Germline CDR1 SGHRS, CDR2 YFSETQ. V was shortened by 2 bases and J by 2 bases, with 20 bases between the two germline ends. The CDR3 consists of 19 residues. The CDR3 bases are TGCGCCAGCAGCTTTCCAGAGGTAGCTGCGGGCGCTGGGGCCAACGTCCTGACTTTC. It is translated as CASSFPEVAAGAGANVLTF.

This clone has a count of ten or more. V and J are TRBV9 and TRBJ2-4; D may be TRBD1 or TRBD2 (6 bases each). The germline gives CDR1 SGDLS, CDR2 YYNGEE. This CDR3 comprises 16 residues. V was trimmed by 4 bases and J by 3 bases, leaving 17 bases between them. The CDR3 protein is CASSQAPGAGKNIQYF. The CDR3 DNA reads TGTGCCAGCAGCCAGGCCCCGGGGGCCGGCAAAAACATTCAGTACTTC.

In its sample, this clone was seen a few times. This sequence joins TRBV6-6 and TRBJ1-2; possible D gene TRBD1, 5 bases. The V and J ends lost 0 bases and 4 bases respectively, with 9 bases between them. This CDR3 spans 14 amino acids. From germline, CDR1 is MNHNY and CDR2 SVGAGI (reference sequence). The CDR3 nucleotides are TGTGCCAGCAGTTACTCAGATGGGGGCTATGGCTACACCTTC. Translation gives CASSYSDGGYGYTF.